The next 29 T cell receptor beta chains were all read from a single sample in a study of blood T cell repertoires in COVID-19. Only in-frame clones appear in the TCRdb table, and some are missing; sequencing was by immunoSEQ multiplex PCR. This sample has more than 200,000 clones, with approximately 90% found just once. The sequenced sample consisted of PBMCs or T cells enriched from blood (not recorded which). These receptors came from a woman in her twenties or thirties who had recovered from COVID-19.

The V and J genes are TRBV27 and TRBJ2-2; 7 bases are shared with TRBD2. Germline V gene data show CDR1 as MNHEY and CDR2 as SMNVEV (reference sequence). V shed 7 bases, J shed 0 bases, and the junction held 11 bases outside the gene matches. This CDR3 contains 17 residues. The CDR3 DNA reads as TGTGCCAGCACCCTTCTCCTAGCGGACGCGAACACCGGGGAGCTGTTTTTT. Translating gives CASTLLLADANTGELFF.

The V and J genes are TRBV30 and TRBJ2-1, with D unresolved. The CDR3 extends over 15 amino acids. Germline CDR1 reads GTSNPN; CDR2 reads SVGIG (reference sequence). Trimming pared 1 base from V and 0 bases from J, leaving 10 bases between. The CDR3 coding sequence is TGTGCCTGGAGTGGTAGACTCAACTCCTACAATGAGCAGTTCTTC. Translating gives CAWSGRLNSYNEQFF.

In regard to this clone: The junction does not match germline at one end; this may be a read error. The chain couples TRBV7-7 to TRBJ2-5; 7 nucleotides match TRBD2. Germline values: CDR1 SSHAT, CDR2 FNYEAQ (reference sequence). The CDR3 totals 14 residues. The CDR3 spells CASSRAGEQETQYF. CDR3 DNA: TGTGCTAGCAGCCGGGCGGGGGAACAAGAGACCCAGTACTTC.

This chain connects TRBV15 to TRBJ2-1, with 7 positions matching TRBD2. CDR3 size: 15 residues. Germline V gene data show CDR1 as LNHNV and CDR2 as YYDKDF (reference sequence). With 1 base clipped from V and 2 bases from J, the junction kept 2 bases outside the gene matches. CDR3 protein: CATSRGSGAYNEQFF. The CDR3 bases are TGTGCCACCAGCAGAGGCAGCGGGGCCTACAATGAGCAGTTCTTC.

V gene TRBV24-1 combines with J gene TRBJ1-6, with a tentative D call TRBD1 (6 bases). In germline, CDR1 is KGHDR, CDR2 SFDVKD. The germline V and J ends were trimmed by 0 bases and 6 bases, with 8 bases remaining between them. The CDR3 is 15 residues long. CDR3 region: CATSDLGGPNSPLHF. The CDR3 region has the DNA TGTGCCACCAGTGATTTGGGGGGCCCTAATTCACCCCTCCACTTT.

CDR3 sequence (DNA): TGCGCCAGCAGTGCCGGGACAGGGAATTACGAGCAGTACTTC. Translating gives CASSAGTGNYEQYF. The genes are TRBV5-1 and TRBJ2-7; 9 nucleotides align to TRBD1. CDR3 length equals 14 residues. Germline CDR1 is SGHRS and CDR2 is YFSETQ. V shed 5 bases and J 4 bases; nucleotides not matched to a gene: 7.

J is TRBJ2-1 and V is TRBV6-2 or TRBV6-3; 7 nucleotides align to TRBD2. Trimming at V came to 6 bases and at J to 9 bases, leaving 8 bases not matched to a gene. This CDR3 contains 13 residues. Germline lookup yields CDR1 MNHEY and CDR2 SVGEGT. CDR3 bases: TGTGCCAGCAGCCCCGGGGGGAGAGTTGAGCAGTTCTTC. Protein sequence: CASSPGGRVEQFF.

The chain combines TRBV30 with TRBJ1-5; TRBD1 aligns across 9 bases. Germline V gene sequence: CDR1 GTSNPN, CDR2 SVGIG (reference sequence). V shed 4 bases, J shed 6 bases, and the junction held 13 bases outside the gene matches. CDR3 length: 16 residues. In DNA form, the CDR3 reads TGTGCCTGGACACTCAGGACAGGGGACGGGGGTCAGCCCCAGCATTTT. It codes for CAWTLRTGDGGQPQHF.

V gene TRBV7-9 combines with J gene TRBJ2-7; TRBD1 matches at 7 bases. The J segment lost 5 bases and the V segment lost 3 bases, leaving 7 bases of the junction unmatched. The CDR3 totals 14 residues. Germline V gene lookup returns CDR1 SEHNR and CDR2 FQNEAQ (reference sequence). The CDR3 DNA reads as TGTGCCAGCAGCTTGGTAGGGGGCAGCGACGAGCAGTACTTC. It codes for CASSLVGGSDEQYF.

The chain joins TRBV7-2 to TRBJ2-7; TRBD2 matches 9 bases. The V segment lost 3 bases and the J segment 4 bases; nucleotides outside the gene matches: 7. In germline, CDR1 is SGHTA, CDR2 FQGNSA. CDR3 length: 15 residues. The CDR3 DNA is TGTGCCAGCAGCTTCTTCCCTAGCGGGACTTACGAGCAGTACTTC. Amino acid sequence: CASSFFPSGTYEQYF.

V usage is TRBV28 and J usage is TRBJ1-1; D may be TRBD1 (6 bases). The germline V gene has CDR1 MDHEN and CDR2 SYDVKM. The germline V and J ends were trimmed by 5 bases and 6 bases, with 16 bases remaining between them. The CDR3 spans 14 residues. The CDR3 region is CASSPLHRESEAFF. The CDR3, as DNA: TGTGCCAGCAGTCCACTCCACAGGGAATCTGAAGCTTTCTTT.

The chain uses TRBV20-1 and TRBJ1-1; possibly TRBD1 for D (6 bases). Trimming stripped 0 bases from V and 8 bases from J, with 7 bases between. This CDR3 is 11 amino acids long. Germline V gene lookup returns CDR1 DFQATT and CDR2 SNEGSKA (reference sequence). CDR3 protein: CSARDQGEAFF. CDR3 in DNA: TGCAGTGCTAGAGATCAGGGGGAAGCTTTCTTT.

The chain joins TRBV30 to TRBJ1-2, with TRBD1 as a possible D gene (6 bases). The CDR3 consists of 13 residues. V dropped 5 bases and J dropped 8 bases, with 18 bases sitting between them. Looked up from germline, CDR1 is GTSNPN and CDR2 is SVGIG (reference sequence). The CDR3 region is CAWAWGPGNGYTF. In DNA, the CDR3 is TGTGCCTGGGCTTGGGGGCCAGGGAACGGCTACACCTTC.

The gene calls are TRBV9 and TRBJ1-2, with D hard to call. This CDR3 is built from 12 residues. Trimming stripped 2 bases from V and 4 bases from J, with 6 bases between. Germline CDR1 reads SGDLS; CDR2 reads YYNGEE. CDR3 residues: CASSVNGYGYTF. The CDR3 coding sequence is TGTGCCAGCAGCGTTAACGGCTATGGCTACACCTTC.

This chain joins TRBV4-3 and TRBJ2-7, with D perhaps TRBD1 (6 bases). CDR1 and CDR2 (germline): LGHNA, YSLEER. The CDR3 length is 14 residues. Trimming cost V 4 bases and J 1 base, with 11 bases left between them. CDR3 nucleotide sequence: TGCGCCAGCAGCCGCAACAGGGTTTCCTACGAGCAGTACTTC. It codes for CASSRNRVSYEQYF.

The rearrangement links TRBV6-5 to TRBJ2-5, with D perhaps TRBD2 (5 bases). The germline gives CDR1 MNHEY, CDR2 SVGAGI. The CDR3 loop spans 14 amino acids. V gave up 4 bases and J gave up 5 bases, with 14 bases separating them. CDR3 residues: CASSLSGNKETQYF. The CDR3 region has the DNA TGTGCCAGCAGTTTGTCCGGGAATAAGGAGACCCAGTACTTC.

The CDR3 DNA is TGTGCCAGCAGCTCGGGGACAGGCCAAACTAGCACAGATACGCAGTATTTT. This gives the protein CASSSGTGQTSTDTQYF. J is TRBJ2-3 and V is TRBV9, with 8 positions matching TRBD1. Per germline, CDR1 SGDLS and CDR2 YYNGEE. CDR3 length: 17 amino acids. The V and J ends lost 4 bases and 0 bases, in that order; junction bases with no gene match: 10.

This clone was seen once. The chain links TRBV29-1 to TRBJ2-2; 14 bases align to TRBD2. Per germline, CDR1 SQVTM and CDR2 ANQGSEA. After removal of 3 bases from V and 3 bases from J, the junction contained 3 bases not matched to a gene. The CDR3 is 16 residues long. The CDR3 protein is CSVDLGLAGDTGELFF. The CDR3 DNA is TGCAGCGTTGACCTGGGACTAGCGGGGGACACCGGGGAGCTGTTTTTT.

This clone was seen a single time. The rearrangement uses TRBV28 and TRBJ1-5; no clear D. V lost 5 bases and J lost 4, with 21 bases in between. This CDR3 comprises 17 residues. The germline V gene encodes CDR1 MDHEN and CDR2 SYDVKM. The CDR3 DNA reads TGTGCCAGCAGTACAATCCCTGACTTATCTTGGAATCAGCCCCAGCATTTT. It encodes CASSTIPDLSWNQPQHF.

V gene TRBV14 combines with J gene TRBJ2-2; 7 bases agree with TRBD1. Trimming at V came to 3 bases and at J to 1 base, leaving 11 bases not matched to a gene. The CDR3 extends over 18 amino acids. Germline loops: CDR1 SGHDN, CDR2 FVKESK. The CDR3 loop is CASSHVTGDLQNTGELFF. CDR3 in DNA: TGTGCCAGCAGCCATGTTACAGGGGACCTCCAGAACACCGGGGAGCTGTTTTTT.

The gene calls are TRBV7-9 and TRBJ2-2; 8 bases match TRBD1. The CDR3 sequence is 15 residues long. Germline V gives CDR1 SEHNR, CDR2 FQNEAQ (reference sequence). Trimming at V came to 5 bases and at J to 0 bases, leaving 2 bases not matched to a gene. CDR3 sequence: CASSPTGANTGELFF. The CDR3 region has the DNA TGTGCCAGCAGCCCGACAGGGGCGAACACCGGGGAGCTGTTTTTT.

The CDR3 DNA follows: TGCAGCGTTGTTGCAGACACTTCGAACACTGAAGCTTTCTTT. It is translated as CSVVADTSNTEAFF. V is TRBV29-1 and J is TRBJ1-1, with no clear D. Per the germline V gene, CDR1 is SQVTM and CDR2 is ANQGSEA. The V and J ends lost 4 bases and 1 base respectively, with 13 bases between them. The CDR3 sequence is 14 residues long.

The chain recombines TRBV19 with TRBJ2-1; 10 bases fit TRBD2. The V gene's germline CDR1 is LNHDA and CDR2 SQIVND (reference sequence). The CDR3 is 14 residues long. V lost 5 bases and J lost 10; bases outside the gene matches: 8. CDR3 sequence: CASSPSGSPKEQFF. The DNA for the CDR3 is TGTGCCAGTAGTCCTAGCGGGAGCCCAAAAGAGCAGTTCTTC.

The V gene is TRBV19, the J gene TRBJ1-1, with D maybe TRBD1 (6 bases). Germline values: CDR1 LNHDA, CDR2 SQIVND (reference sequence). The CDR3 runs 16 residues. Trimming stripped 0 bases from V and 1 base from J, with 12 bases between. CDR3 loop: CASSIDPGQTNTEAFF. CDR3 nucleotide sequence: TGTGCCAGTAGTATAGACCCGGGACAAACGAACACTGAAGCTTTCTTT.

The chain links TRBV25-1 to TRBJ1-2; D call uncertain. This CDR3 is 11 amino acids long. V was trimmed by 8 bases and J by 3 bases, leaving 7 bases between them. CDR1 MGHDK and CDR2 SYGVNS come from the germline V gene. CDR3 bases: TGTGCCAGCCTAGAGTACTATGGCTACACCTTC. This translates into CASLEYYGYTF.

The chain has TRBV4-3 and TRBJ1-2, with D perhaps matching TRBD1 (5 bases). Germline-derived CDR1 and CDR2 are LGHNA and YSLEER. Deletions cut 3 bases from V and 6 bases from J, with 20 bases between. The CDR3 is made up of 16 amino acids. The CDR3 DNA is TGCGCCAGCAGCCACCTCCGCGGGGGAATCGTCCATGGCTACACCTTC. Protein sequence: CASSHLRGGIVHGYTF.

The chain recombines TRBV18 with TRBJ1-3, with TRBD1 identical over 7 bases. With V trimmed by 6 bases and J by 5 bases, 7 bases remained unmatched. This CDR3 spans 14 amino acids. CDR1 and CDR2 from the germline V gene are KGHSH and LQKENI. The CDR3 region is CASSQQGSRNTIYF. Written as DNA, the CDR3 is TGTGCCAGCTCGCAACAGGGGAGCAGAAACACCATATATTTT.

Only one count was recorded for this clone. This rearrangement joins TRBV29-1 to TRBJ1-2; 7 bases are a match to TRBD1. The length of the CDR3 is 12 residues. Germline CDR1 SQVTM, CDR2 ANQGSEA. The V gene end was trimmed by 6 bases and the J gene end by 6 bases; junction bases not matched to a gene: 7. As DNA, the CDR3 is TGCAGCGTAGGGACAGCGTGGGATGGCTACACCTTC. As protein: CSVGTAWDGYTF.

The chain joins TRBV30 to TRBJ2-1; D gene ambiguous. Germline V gene lookup returns CDR1 GTSNPN and CDR2 SVGIG (reference sequence). V was clipped by 8 bases and J by 5 bases, with 10 bases between them. This CDR3 spans 11 amino acids. The CDR3 coding sequence is TGTGCCCGATCCTCGGACAATGAGCAGTTCTTC. This sequence encodes CARSSDNEQFF.